This paragraph covers one T cell receptor beta chain sequence. A single base separates this from a much larger clone, so it may be a read error. The source of the sample is a study of tumor-infiltrating lymphocytes in primary liver carcinoma. About the study: The study included patients who were men and women aged 30 to 69 years.

Germline CDR1 MDHEN, CDR2 SYDVKM. This CDR3 region has 13 residues. V lost 7 bases to trimming and J lost 7 bases, with 17 bases between them. DNA and RNA were both co-extracted from approximately 20-30 mg of bulk tissue that had not been sorted. A constant-region primer primed TCR beta cDNA synthesis from 450 to 550 ng of total RNA. Three nested multiplex PCR rounds, a slightly modified ARM-PCR, produced the libraries for TCR beta. TRBV1-TRBV30 forward and Cbeta reverse primers drove the first two roughly 10-cycle rounds. Via MiXCR, TCRdb re-called the multiplex PCR reads, giving one row per CDR3 protein. The sample has 95,000 to 100,000 distinct CDR3 sequences; approximately 70% are singletons.

The receptor comes from a woman aged 60-75 years with primary liver carcinoma and hepatitis B virus infection. The chain employs TRBV28 and TRBJ2-7, with a possible D match to TRBD2 (6 bases). The specimen sequenced was liver tumor tissue from sampling region 2. Subset reported: tumor region T2, inferior pole. The CDR3 DNA reads TGTGCCAGCACCCTCGGGAGCGGGTGGGAGCAGTACTTC. It yields the protein CASTLGSGWEQYF.